The 21 T cell receptor beta chains in this list originate from one sample, sequenced in a study of cytomegalovirus exposure and HLA in healthy donors. Generated by immunoSEQ multiplex PCR, the TCRdb table keeps only in-frame clones and is missing some. Of approximately 65,000 clones in the sample, 90% to 95% are singletons; the top ten hold roughly 3.1%. The specimen was PBMCs. These receptors originate from a young man in good health and CMV-seronegative.

This clone was detected only once. This rearrangement joins TRBV29-1 to TRBJ1-4; D is unclear. The CDR3 sequence is 15 residues long. V gave up 1 base and J gave up 8 bases, with 17 bases separating them. Germline values: CDR1 SQVTM, CDR2 ANQGSEA. CDR3 coding DNA: TGCAGCGTTGAAGGGGGAACGGGGTATTGGGAAAAACTGTTTTTT. Encoded protein: CSVEGGTGYWEKLFF.

The chain links TRBV20-1 to TRBJ1-1; 10 bases map to TRBD1. J was trimmed by 10 bases and V by 5 bases; bases with no gene match: 4. The CDR3 length is 11 residues. The V gene's germline CDR1 is DFQATT and CDR2 SNEGSKA (reference sequence). The CDR3 nucleotides read TGCAGTGCTCCTAGGACAGGGGGAGCTTTCTTT. Protein: CSAPRTGGAFF.

The V gene is TRBV7-8, the J gene TRBJ2-1; D perhaps matches TRBD1 (5 bases). The CDR3 totals 14 residues. The V gene's germline CDR1 is SGHVS and CDR2 FQNEAQ. Trimming cost V 3 bases and J 8 bases, with 14 bases left between them. In DNA form, the CDR3 reads TGTGCCAGCAGCTTTAGCAGGGCTTGGGATGAGCAGTTCTTC. Protein sequence: CASSFSRAWDEQFF.

This rearrangement joins TRBV25-1 to TRBJ2-7; no definite D call. Between the trimmed V and J ends, which lost 4 bases and 9 bases, there was a span of 13 bases. CDR3 length: 12 amino acids. Germline V gene data show CDR1 as MGHDK and CDR2 as SYGVNS. CDR3 nucleotide sequence: TGTGCCAGCAGTGGGTTAGTGCCGCGGCAGTACTTC. It codes for CASSGLVPRQYF.

This clone was observed a single time. V gene TRBV6-5 combines with J gene TRBJ2-7, with 9 bases identical to TRBD2. The germline gives CDR1 MNHEY, CDR2 SVGAGI. V dropped 2 bases and J dropped 5; count of bases not matched to a gene: 10. The CDR3 sequence is 16 residues long. The chain's CDR3 is CASSYQSGTSIHEQYF. CDR3 nucleotide sequence: TGTGCCAGCAGTTACCAATCCGGGACTAGCATCCACGAGCAGTACTTC.

The CDR3 protein is CASSLGLTSGRGNEQFF. CDR3 DNA sequence: TGCGCCAGCAGCTTGGGACTCACTAGCGGGAGGGGCAATGAGCAGTTCTTC. The chain joins TRBV5-1 to TRBJ2-1; 13 bases are shared with TRBD2. CDR1 and CDR2 from the germline V gene are SGHRS and YFSETQ. The CDR3 length is 17 residues. After removal of 0 bases from V and 6 bases from J, the junction contained 6 bases not matched to a gene.

The chain employs TRBV5-4 and TRBJ2-1; TRBD2 matches at 9 bases. CDR1 SGHNT and CDR2 YYREEE come from the germline V gene (reference sequence). V shed 4 bases, J shed 0 bases, and the junction held 8 bases outside the gene matches. The CDR3 extends over 17 amino acids. CDR3 nucleotides: TGTGCCAGCAGCCCTGGGGTAGCGGGAGTCTCCTACAATGAGCAGTTCTTC. This sequence encodes CASSPGVAGVSYNEQFF.

The chain links TRBV28 to TRBJ1-1; D is undetermined. Trimming cost V 3 bases and J 0 bases, with 11 bases left between them. The CDR3 is 15 residues long. Germline V gives CDR1 MDHEN, CDR2 SYDVKM. CDR3 coding DNA: TGTGCCAGCAGTTTTGGAGTCGGGATGAACACTGAAGCTTTCTTT. This translates into CASSFGVGMNTEAFF.

The chain combines TRBV9 with TRBJ1-2; D is unresolved. The CDR3 length is 15 residues. V was shortened by 0 bases and J by 3 bases, with 12 bases between the two germline ends. Germline V gene lookup returns CDR1 SGDLS and CDR2 YYNGEE. For the CDR3, the DNA is TGTGCCAGCAGCGTAGCCGGCGGATACGACTATGGCTACACCTTC. Its translation: CASSVAGGYDYGYTF. Supplemented by reference TRBV9 and TRBJ1-2, the full variable domain reads DSGVTQTPKHLITATGQRVTLRCSPRSGDLSVYWYQQSLDQGLQFLIQYYNGEERAKGNILERFSAQQFPDLHSELNLSSLELGDSALYFCASSVAGGYDYGYTFGSGTRLTVV.

Only a few counts were recorded for this clone. As DNA, the CDR3 is TGTGCCAGCAGCCCTCGGGACTACCGAACCGGGGAGCTGTTTTTT. It specifies CASSPRDYRTGELFF. V is TRBV9 and J is TRBJ2-2; 7 positions agree with TRBD2. CDR3 length: 15 amino acids. J lost 5 bases, V lost 4 bases, and 8 bases had no gene match. The germline gives CDR1 SGDLS, CDR2 YYNGEE.

The genes are TRBV27 and TRBJ1-4; a possible D gene is TRBD1 (5 bases). V was cut by 6 bases and J by 4 bases, with 9 bases left in between. Germline V lookup: CDR1 MNHEY, CDR2 SMNVEV (reference sequence). The CDR3 length is 13 residues. The DNA of the CDR3 is TGTGCCAGCAGGGACACCGATAATGAAAAACTGTTTTTT. Residues: CASRDTDNEKLFF.

The rearrangement uses TRBV7-9 and TRBJ1-5; 7 bases match TRBD1. Per the germline V gene, CDR1 is SEHNR and CDR2 is FQNEAQ (reference sequence). Trimming removed 2 bases from V and 1 base from J; junction bases left unmatched: 11. This CDR3 is 18 amino acids long. CDR3 sequence reads: CASSLWDSSYGSNQPQHF. The CDR3 nucleotides read TGTGCCAGCAGCTTATGGGACAGCAGTTATGGGAGCAATCAGCCCCAGCATTTT. The full variable domain, completed using reference TRBV7-9 and TRBJ1-5, is DTGVSQNPRHKITKRGQNVTFRCDPISEHNRLYWYRQTLGQGPEFLTYFQNEAQLEKSRLLSDRFSAERPKGSFSTLEIQRTEQGDSAMYLCASSLWDSSYGSNQPQHFGDGTRLSIL.

This rearrangement joins TRBV7-2 to TRBJ2-3, with 11 bases fitting TRBD2. Germline loops: CDR1 SGHTA, CDR2 FQGNSA. J was trimmed by 1 base and V by 4 bases; bases with no gene match: 7. The CDR3 has 17 residues. CDR3 bases: TGTGCCAGCAGCTCCCGGGGACTAGCGGCCCGCACAGATACGCAGTATTTT. Its translation is CASSSRGLAARTDTQYF.

V and J are TRBV5-1 and TRBJ2-7; 8 bases fit TRBD2. V lost 7 bases to trimming and J lost 1 base; unmatched junction nucleotides: 13. Germline V lookup: CDR1 SGHRS, CDR2 YFSETQ. This CDR3 is built from 16 residues. The CDR3 DNA reads as TGCGCCAGCGGATTAGGGTCCGGGAGGGGTTCCTACGAGCAGTACTTC. Protein sequence: CASGLGSGRGSYEQYF.

The J gene is TRBJ2-7, the V gene TRBV7-2; 14 nucleotides agree with TRBD2. Trimming at V came to 5 bases and at J to 3 bases, leaving 6 bases not matched to a gene. Germline values: CDR1 SGHTA, CDR2 FQGNSA. The CDR3 length is 16 residues. The CDR3 region has the DNA TGTGCCAGCAGCCCCGGGACTAGCGGGAGCCTCTACGAGCAGTACTTC. This codes for CASSPGTSGSLYEQYF.

This clone was seen more than once but under ten times. V usage is TRBV2 and J usage is TRBJ2-4; D ambiguous. The CDR3 has 10 amino acids. V was clipped by 7 bases and J by 4 bases, with 2 bases between them. The germline V gene encodes CDR1 SNHLY and CDR2 FYNNEI. The DNA of the CDR3 is TGTGCCAGCACGAAAAACATTCAGTACTTC. The encoded protein is CASTKNIQYF.

V and J are TRBV7-2 and TRBJ2-3, with D possibly being TRBD1 (6 bases). This CDR3 has 16 amino acids. V was cut by 3 bases and J by 6 bases, with 19 bases left in between. Germline assignment: CDR1 SGHTA and CDR2 FQGNSA. This chain's CDR3 is CASSFRTGGRGDTQYF. DNA for the CDR3: TGTGCCAGCAGCTTCCGTACGGGCGGAAGGGGGGATACGCAGTATTTT.

The CDR3: CASSLIMGGKYTF. The CDR3 DNA reads TGTGCCAGCAGTTTAATCATGGGCGGGAAATACACCTTC. The chain combines TRBV28 with TRBJ1-2; no clear D gene. The V end lost 2 bases, the J end lost 11 bases, and 15 bases lay between the germline ends. The CDR3 has 13 residues. Germline CDR1 reads MDHEN; CDR2 reads SYDVKM.

This clone occurred once. At one of its ends the junction is not consistent with the germline gene, which may arise from a read error. The chain recombines TRBV4-2 with TRBJ2-1; no clear D gene. This CDR3 is built from 13 residues. The germline V gene has CDR1 LGHNA and CDR2 YNFKEQ. The CDR3 nucleotides are TGTGCCAGCAGCCGAGGCTCCCACAATGAGCAGTTCTTC. Translation gives CASSRGSHNEQFF.

The V gene is TRBV6-5, the J gene TRBJ2-2; D is unclear. Trimming left V 6 bases short and J 4 bases short, with 9 bases between. CDR3 length: 13 residues. Germline V gene sequence: CDR1 MNHEY, CDR2 SVGAGI. Here the CDR3 reads CASSQNPTGELFF. For the CDR3, the DNA is TGTGCCAGCAGCCAGAACCCCACCGGGGAGCTGTTTTTT.

This chain uses TRBV15 with TRBJ1-2; D unresolved. This CDR3 region has 13 residues. Between the trimmed V and J ends, which lost 6 bases and 8 bases, there was a span of 16 bases. Germline V gives CDR1 LNHNV, CDR2 YYDKDF (reference sequence). The CDR3 DNA reads as TGTGCCACCAGGGAGCCGTTAACGGGGGGCTACACCTTC. Translated, it gives CATREPLTGGYTF.